This is a list of T cell receptor beta chains from one sample in a study of blood T cell repertoires in COVID-19. Profiling relied on immunoSEQ multiplex PCR, and the TCRdb table lists in-frame clones only, not all of them. The sample includes about 25,000 clones, roughly 84% of them seen just once. The specimen sequenced was peripheral blood. These receptors came from a man aged 45-60 years with active COVID-19. CDR3s include the opening cysteine and the closing phenylalanine or tryptophan. D genes are given only for firm matches. Clone size is stated in some rows and not others, as once, few, many or a class when expanded.

j_call	d_call	v_call	clone_size	cdr3_aa	cdr3_nt
TRBJ2-2	-	TRBV19	once	CASSILSGWDTGELFF	TGTGCCAGTAGTATCCTTTCAGGGTGGGACACCGGGGAGCTGTTTTTT
TRBJ2-5	-	TRBV7-9	-	CASSQGPSGSQETQYF	TGTGCCAGCAGCCAGGGCCCATCGGGCAGCCAAGAGACCCAGTACTTC
TRBJ1-6	-	TRBV30	medium-sized	CAWSAGFGPPLHF	TGTGCCTGGAGTGCAGGCTTTGGTCCCCCCCTCCACTTT
TRBJ2-3	TRBD2	TRBV6-5	-	CASRTLARTDTQYF	TGTGCCAGCAGAACACTAGCGCGCACAGATACGCAGTATTTT
TRBJ2-7	-	TRBV28	-	CASRPGVSSYEQYF	TGTGCCAGTAGGCCGGGGGTAAGCTCCTACGAGCAGTACTTC
TRBJ1-1	-	TRBV28	-	CASSLHTPTEAFF	TGTGCCAGCAGCCTTCATACACCCACTGAAGCTTTCTTT
TRBJ1-5	-	TRBV6-5	few	CASSYSPGGQPQHF	TGTGCCAGCAGTTACTCCCCGGGGGGCCAGCCCCAGCATTTT
TRBJ2-1	TRBD2	TRBV6-1	-	CASSEVAGGTYNEQFF	TGTGCCAGCAGTGAAGTAGCGGGGGGGACGTACAATGAGCAGTTCTTC
TRBJ1-1	-	TRBV6-6	-	CASTPTTVTEAFF	TGTGCCAGCACGCCCACAACCGTCACTGAAGCTTTCTTT
TRBJ1-6	-	TRBV28	-	CASSRRSSYNSPLHF	TGTGCCAGCAGCCGTCGGAGCTCCTATAATTCACCCCTCCACTTT
TRBJ1-2	TRBD1	TRBV5-1	-	CASSFGQGRKDGYTF	TGCGCCAGCAGCTTCGGACAGGGTCGGAAAGATGGCTACACCTTC
TRBJ1-4	TRBD1	TRBV6-1	-	CASSETGYRMEKLFF	TGTGCCAGCAGTGAGACAGGGTACCGAATGGAAAAACTGTTTTTT
TRBJ2-5	TRBD1	TRBV3-1/TRBV3-2	-	CASTGRDSINLQETQYF	TGTGCCAGCACGGGACGGGACAGCATCAACTTACAAGAGACCCAGTACTTC
TRBJ1-6	-	TRBV2	-	CASRQGNDNSPLHF	TGTGCCAGCAGACAGGGAAACGATAATTCACCCCTCCACTTT
TRBJ2-5	-	TRBV5-1	-	CASSLVPGVETQYF	TGCGCCAGCAGCTTGGTACCAGGGGTTGAGACCCAGTACTTC
TRBJ1-3	-	TRBV2	few	CASKNQAFSGNTIYF	TGTGCCAGCAAAAACCAAGCCTTCTCTGGAAACACCATATATTTT
TRBJ2-2	-	TRBV11-1	-	CASSLDYTGVGELFF	TGTGCCAGCAGCTTAGATTATACGGGGGTCGGGGAGCTGTTTTTT
TRBJ2-3	-	TRBV4-1	-	CASSQPGLGYLGTQYF	TGCGCCAGCAGCCAACCGGGACTGGGTTATTTGGGTACGCAGTATTTT
TRBJ1-1	-	TRBV14	-	CASTPRRGRGEAFF	TGTGCCAGCACCCCCAGGCGGGGGAGAGGTGAAGCTTTCTTT
TRBJ2-1	-	TRBV3-1/TRBV3-2	-	CASRSGRYENEQFF	TGTGCCAGCCGATCGGGTCGGTACGAAAATGAGCAGTTCTTC
TRBJ2-5	-	TRBV5-1	-	CASSWGEETQYF	TGCGCCAGCAGCTGGGGGGAAGAGACCCAGTACTTC
TRBJ2-2	-	TRBV6-2/TRBV6-3	few	CASSLQGDTGELFF	TGTGCCAGCAGCCTTCAAGGGGACACCGGGGAGCTGTTTTTT
TRBJ2-2	-	TRBV2	-	CAMSTIQGTGELFF	TGTGCCATGTCGACCATACAGGGCACCGGGGAGCTGTTTTTT
TRBJ1-3	-	TRBV9	-	CASSRRDWYSGNTIYF	TGTGCCAGCAGCAGACGGGACTGGTACTCTGGAAACACCATATATTTT
TRBJ2-1	TRBD2	TRBV29-1	-	CSVEERGRRGEQFF	TGCAGCGTTGAGGAGCGGGGACGGCGGGGTGAGCAGTTCTTC
TRBJ2-2	TRBD1	TRBV19	-	CASSRDRFTGELFF	TGTGCCTCGAGCCGGGACAGATTCACCGGGGAGCTGTTTTTT
TRBJ1-1	TRBD1	TRBV6-1	-	CASSPGQAPTEAFF	TGTGCCAGCAGTCCGGGACAGGCGCCCACTGAAGCTTTCTTT
TRBJ2-5	TRBD2	TRBV7-2	-	CASSFDGLAGQETQYF	TGTGCCAGCAGCTTTGATGGACTAGCGGGGCAAGAGACCCAGTACTTC
TRBJ1-2	TRBD1	TRBV6-5	-	CASSYFTGTGPYGYTF	TGTGCCAGCAGTTACTTTACCGGGACAGGGCCCTATGGCTACACCTTC
TRBJ1-4	TRBD1	TRBV2	-	CASSGLTGINEKLFF	TGTGCCAGCAGTGGACTGACAGGGATTAATGAAAAACTGTTTTTT
TRBJ1-1	TRBD1	TRBV6-2/TRBV6-3	-	CASSQRTRDRMNTEAFF	TGTGCCAGCAGCCAACGGACTAGGGACAGGATGAACACTGAAGCTTTCTTT
TRBJ2-7	TRBD1	TRBV11-2	few	CASRPPGQGPYEQYF	TGTGCCAGCAGGCCACCGGGACAGGGACCCTACGAGCAGTACTTC
TRBJ1-1	-	TRBV7-2	-	CASSLEGQGYDEAFF	TGTGCCAGCAGCTTAGAGGGGCAGGGGTACGATGAAGCTTTCTTT
TRBJ2-5	TRBD1	TRBV5-1	-	CASSYKPTGEWETQYF	TGCGCCAGCAGCTACAAACCTACAGGGGAATGGGAGACCCAGTACTTC
TRBJ1-2	TRBD1	TRBV7-8	-	CASSPRTGAYSGYTF	TGTGCCAGCAGCCCCCGGACAGGCGCCTATTCGGGCTACACCTTC
TRBJ1-1	-	TRBV5-1	-	CASSSSRGPNLNTEAFF	TGCGCCAGCAGCTCTTCGCGGGGACCCAATTTGAACACTGAAGCTTTCTTT
TRBJ1-2	-	TRBV7-6	-	CASSGQLDYGYTF	TGTGCCAGCAGCGGACAGTTGGACTATGGCTACACCTTC
TRBJ1-1	TRBD1	TRBV19	-	CASSLRGEAFF	TGTGCCAGTAGTCTCAGGGGGGAAGCTTTCTTT
TRBJ2-7	-	TRBV9	-	CASSVEGLSVYEQYF	TGTGCCAGCAGCGTAGAGGGGCTTTCCGTCTACGAGCAGTACTTC